These T cell receptor beta chains were read from a single sample in a study of blood T cells in healthy people across ages. Each CDR3 protein is one row after TCRdb ran MiXCR on the 5' RACE reads. The sample shows hundreds of thousands of distinct CDR3 sequences, roughly 50% of them seen only once. The sequenced material came from blood. These receptors came from a woman aged 55 to 70 in good health. Each CDR3 is given with its conserved first and last residue. A D gene is named only where the DNA matches it firmly. Rows may omit the clone size; those that give it use once, few, many or a size class.

d_gene: NA
j_gene: TRBJ1-2
abundance: few
v_gene: TRBV7-2
CDR3nt: TGTGCCAGCAGCTTAGGCGCGACGCAGCGCCGTGGCTACACCTTC
CDR3aa: CASSLGATQRRGYTF

d_gene: NA
j_gene: TRBJ2-7
abundance: many
v_gene: TRBV16
CDR3nt: TGTGCCAGCAGCCTATACGGGACTCCTGGCTACGAGCAGTACTTC
CDR3aa: CASSLYGTPGYEQYF

d_gene: NA
j_gene: TRBJ1-2
abundance: NA
v_gene: TRBV12-3/TRBV12-4
CDR3nt: TGTGCCAGCAGTCTATGGGTTGGTGGCTACACCTTC
CDR3aa: CASSLWVGGYTF

d_gene: TRBD2
j_gene: TRBJ2-7
abundance: NA
v_gene: TRBV5-1
CDR3nt: TGCGCCAGCAGCCACGGGACTAGCGGGAGCAACGAGCAGTACTTC
CDR3aa: CASSHGTSGSNEQYF

d_gene: TRBD1
j_gene: TRBJ2-3
abundance: few
v_gene: TRBV6-2/TRBV6-3
CDR3nt: TGTGCCAGCAGTTACCCGGACAGGGGGCAGTATTTT
CDR3aa: CASSYPDRGQYF

d_gene: NA
j_gene: TRBJ2-7
abundance: NA
v_gene: TRBV6-2/TRBV6-3
CDR3nt: TGTGCCAGCAGTTACAGGCGGGACGAGCAGTACTTC
CDR3aa: CASSYRRDEQYF

d_gene: NA
j_gene: TRBJ1-1
abundance: NA
v_gene: TRBV7-6
CDR3nt: TGTGCCAGCAGCTTAGAAGGACACCAGAACACTGAAGCTTTCTTT
CDR3aa: CASSLEGHQNTEAFF

d_gene: TRBD1
j_gene: TRBJ2-1
abundance: NA
v_gene: TRBV9
CDR3nt: TGTGCCAGCAGCGCCGTTCGGGACAGATTCTACAATGAGCAGTTCTTC
CDR3aa: CASSAVRDRFYNEQFF

d_gene: TRBD2
j_gene: TRBJ2-2
abundance: NA
v_gene: TRBV29-1
CDR3nt: TGCAGCTATAAACCGACTAGCGGGAAGGCCGGGGAGCTGTTTTTT
CDR3aa: CSYKPTSGKAGELFF

d_gene: TRBD1
j_gene: TRBJ2-1
abundance: few
v_gene: TRBV28
CDR3nt: TGTGCCAGCAGTTTACCCGACAGGGTTGGGGAGCAGTTCTTC
CDR3aa: CASSLPDRVGEQFF

d_gene: TRBD1
j_gene: TRBJ2-5
abundance: NA
v_gene: TRBV12-3/TRBV12-4
CDR3nt: TGTGCCAGCAGTCCCCGGGACAGGGGGTCTGGGCAGTACTTC
CDR3aa: CASSPRDRGSGQYF

d_gene: NA
j_gene: TRBJ1-5
abundance: few
v_gene: TRBV9
CDR3nt: TGTGCCAGCAGCTTTGACCTGGGCCCACAGCCCCAGCATTTT
CDR3aa: CASSFDLGPQPQHF

d_gene: TRBD2
j_gene: TRBJ2-2
abundance: once
v_gene: TRBV20-1
CDR3nt: TGCAGTGCCCTCCGACTAGCGGGAGGAACCGGGGAGCTGTTTTTT
CDR3aa: CSALRLAGGTGELFF

d_gene: TRBD1
j_gene: TRBJ1-1
abundance: NA
v_gene: TRBV7-3
CDR3nt: TGTGCCAGCAGCTTAATGTCTTTGGGACAGAGCATCCGCGGTGAAGCTTTCTTT
CDR3aa: CASSLMSLGQSIRGEAFF

d_gene: TRBD1
j_gene: TRBJ2-5
abundance: NA
v_gene: TRBV7-9
CDR3nt: TGTGCCAGCAACTGGGGACAGGGGATTCAAGAGACCCAGTACTTC
CDR3aa: CASNWGQGIQETQYF

d_gene: NA
j_gene: TRBJ2-1
abundance: NA
v_gene: TRBV6-5
CDR3nt: TGTGCCGGCAGTTACTCGCTCCCAACTTTAGCTGTGGTCCGCAATGAGCAGTTCTTC
CDR3aa: CAGSYSLPTLAVVRNEQFF

d_gene: NA
j_gene: TRBJ2-7
abundance: NA
v_gene: TRBV28
CDR3nt: TGTGCCTGCACGGGGGAACCCTACGAGCAGTACTTC
CDR3aa: CACTGEPYEQYF

d_gene: TRBD2
j_gene: TRBJ2-7
abundance: NA
v_gene: TRBV7-9
CDR3nt: TGTGCCAGCAGCTTCGGACGAGCGGGAGAGGGCTACGAGCAGTACTTC
CDR3aa: CASSFGRAGEGYEQYF

d_gene: NA
j_gene: TRBJ1-2
abundance: NA
v_gene: TRBV20-1
CDR3nt: TGCAGTGCTCTAATGAGGGTCTATGGCTACACCTTC
CDR3aa: CSALMRVYGYTF

d_gene: TRBD2
j_gene: TRBJ2-4
abundance: few
v_gene: TRBV7-3
CDR3nt: TGTGCCAGCAGCTTATCTCCCGTGACTAGCGGGGGCTACAATGAGCAGTACTTC
CDR3aa: CASSLSPVTSGGYNEQYF

d_gene: TRBD1
j_gene: TRBJ1-1
abundance: few
v_gene: TRBV3-1
CDR3nt: TGTGCCAGCAGCTACGGGACAGTTAACACTGAAGCTTTCTTT
CDR3aa: CASSYGTVNTEAFF

d_gene: NA
j_gene: TRBJ2-3
abundance: NA
v_gene: TRBV20-1
CDR3nt: TGCAGTGCTAGAGACCCGATAGTAGGTACGCAGTATTTT
CDR3aa: CSARDPIVGTQYF

d_gene: TRBD1
j_gene: TRBJ2-3
abundance: few
v_gene: TRBV20-1
CDR3nt: TGCAGTGCTAATTACCGACAGGGGGCAACAGATACGCAGTATTTT
CDR3aa: CSANYRQGATDTQYF

d_gene: TRBD1
j_gene: TRBJ1-1
abundance: NA
v_gene: TRBV5-5
CDR3nt: TGTGCCAGCAGCTGGGACAGGGGGCTGGCTTTCTTT
CDR3aa: CASSWDRGLAFF

d_gene: NA
j_gene: TRBJ2-5
abundance: few
v_gene: TRBV3-1
CDR3nt: TGTGCCAGCAGCCAAGTCCCCTGGAGTGGTGAGCAGTACTTC
CDR3aa: CASSQVPWSGEQYF

d_gene: TRBD2
j_gene: TRBJ2-1
abundance: NA
v_gene: TRBV5-1
CDR3nt: TGCGCCAGCAGCTTGGCCCTAGCGGGAGCCAATGAGCAGTTCTTC
CDR3aa: CASSLALAGANEQFF

d_gene: NA
j_gene: TRBJ2-1
abundance: NA
v_gene: TRBV12-2
CDR3nt: TGTGCAAGTCGCTTAGTCGGGACTAGCGGGAGCTCCTACAATGAGCAGTTCTTC
CDR3aa: CASRLVGTSGSSYNEQFF

d_gene: TRBD2
j_gene: TRBJ2-7
abundance: few
v_gene: TRBV27
CDR3nt: TGTGCCAGCAGTTTAGGGGGGGGAAGGGAGCAGTACTTC
CDR3aa: CASSLGGGREQYF

d_gene: NA
j_gene: TRBJ1-1
abundance: NA
v_gene: TRBV25-1
CDR3nt: TGTGCCAGCAGTGAAGGGGAGGAAGTGAACACTGAAGCTTTCTTT
CDR3aa: CASSEGEEVNTEAFF

d_gene: NA
j_gene: TRBJ2-7
abundance: few
v_gene: TRBV7-2
CDR3nt: TGTGCCAGCAGCCCTCGGCCACCCCACGGTTACGAGCAGTACTTC
CDR3aa: CASSPRPPHGYEQYF

d_gene: NA
j_gene: TRBJ1-2
abundance: NA
v_gene: TRBV29-1
CDR3nt: TGCAGCGTTGAGGCAGGGTTTGGCTATGGCTACACCTTC
CDR3aa: CSVEAGFGYGYTF

d_gene: NA
j_gene: TRBJ2-7
abundance: NA
v_gene: TRBV7-2
CDR3nt: TGTGCCAGCAGCTCCGCCCAGACTTCATTGGCCTCCTACGAGCAGTACTTC
CDR3aa: CASSSAQTSLASYEQYF

d_gene: NA
j_gene: TRBJ2-1
abundance: once
v_gene: TRBV11-2
CDR3nt: TGTGCCAGCAGCCCCGATGGGGAGTCCAATGAGCAGTTCTTC
CDR3aa: CASSPDGESNEQFF

d_gene: TRBD1
j_gene: TRBJ2-7
abundance: few
v_gene: TRBV5-1
CDR3nt: TGCGCCAGCAGCTTGGGGTCCCAGGGGGCCTCCGAGCAGTACTTC
CDR3aa: CASSLGSQGASEQYF

d_gene: TRBD2
j_gene: TRBJ2-5
abundance: NA
v_gene: TRBV7-2
CDR3nt: TGTGCCAGCAGCTTATTTAGCGGGGGTGGGGAGACCCAGTACTTC
CDR3aa: CASSLFSGGGETQYF

d_gene: NA
j_gene: TRBJ2-7
abundance: few
v_gene: TRBV6-6
CDR3nt: TGTGCCAGCAGTTACCCCTCACAGGGGGGGTACGAGCAGTACTTC
CDR3aa: CASSYPSQGGYEQYF

d_gene: NA
j_gene: TRBJ2-7
abundance: few
v_gene: TRBV4-3
CDR3nt: TGCGCCAGCAGCCAAGGGCCCAGGGACAATAGCGGTAACTACGAGCAGTACTTC
CDR3aa: CASSQGPRDNSGNYEQYF

d_gene: NA
j_gene: TRBJ2-7
abundance: NA
v_gene: TRBV28
CDR3nt: TGTGCCAGCACCCGGGGGACCTACGAGCAGTACTTC
CDR3aa: CASTRGTYEQYF

d_gene: NA
j_gene: TRBJ2-1
abundance: NA
v_gene: TRBV7-9
CDR3nt: TGTACCAGCAGCCTGGGGTACACCTTAGCCTATGAGCAGTTCTTC
CDR3aa: CTSSLGYTLAYEQFF

d_gene: NA
j_gene: TRBJ1-1
abundance: few
v_gene: TRBV20-1
CDR3nt: TGCAGTGCTAGAGCCCGCCGGGAGGGCACTGAAGCTTTCTTT
CDR3aa: CSARARREGTEAFF

d_gene: NA
j_gene: TRBJ1-2
abundance: few
v_gene: TRBV29-1
CDR3nt: TGCAGCGTTGAGAGTGTAGCTAACTATGGCTACACCTTC
CDR3aa: CSVESVANYGYTF

d_gene: TRBD1
j_gene: TRBJ1-4
abundance: NA
v_gene: TRBV29-1
CDR3nt: TGCAGCGTTGAGACAGGGAGTAATGGAAAACTGTTTTTT
CDR3aa: CSVETGSNGKLFF

d_gene: NA
j_gene: TRBJ1-2
abundance: NA
v_gene: TRBV12-3/TRBV12-4
CDR3nt: TGTGCCAGCAGTTTAGGGTGGGGGCGGGATGGCTACACCTTC
CDR3aa: CASSLGWGRDGYTF

d_gene: NA
j_gene: TRBJ1-1
abundance: NA
v_gene: TRBV29-1
CDR3nt: TGCAGCGTCCGCGGGAATCTCTCTCCTGAAGCTTTCTTT
CDR3aa: CSVRGNLSPEAFF

d_gene: NA
j_gene: TRBJ2-3
abundance: NA
v_gene: TRBV6-5
CDR3nt: TGTGCCAGCAGTTCAGGAAACGCGGTACCTGGCACAGATACGCAGTATTTT
CDR3aa: CASSSGNAVPGTDTQYF